The source of this T cell receptor (beta chain) is a study of T cells expressing NK-cell markers. Across the whole study: Repertoires of TCR beta were obtained from T cells sorted as CD3+CD56+NKG2C+, CD3+CD56+NKG2C- and CD3+CD56-NKG2C+.

About this clonotype: No antigen is known for it.

cDNA encoding TCR beta was synthesized via 5'RACE template switching incorporating UMIs. With the 5' RACE reads reprocessed, TCRdb shows one record per CDR3 protein and no DNA. The sample's table shows about 540,000 distinct CDR3 sequences. Study results and limitations: A few donors' CD3+CD56-NKG2C+ cells were dominated by the same clonotypes. The dominant NKG2C+ clonotypes represented about 1.0-7.0% of CD8+ T cells in over 5 donors.

Sequenced: blood T cells: a sorted CD56 or NKG2C T cell subset, CD4+ or CD8+ T cells, or bulk PBMC T cells (not recorded which). The source is a man aged 18 to 30 in good health.

CDR3 residues: CASSSRLQGASYNSPLHF. The rearrangement links TRBV7-6 to TRBJ1-6; TCRdb proposes TRBD1, but this gene call is untestable without DNA. The CDR3 spans 18 residues. The germline V gene encodes CDR1 SGHVS and CDR2 FNYEAQ.